This T cell receptor (beta chain) stems from a study of T cell changes during pregnancy in multiple sclerosis. Clones were read by immunoSEQ multiplex PCR, and TCRdb kept only the in-frame ones, dropping some. The repertoire consists of approximately 32,000 clones, with around nine tenths occurring once and the leading ten covering about 5%. The germline gives CDR1 MNHNS, CDR2 SASEGT. V gave up 8 bases and J gave up 4 bases; unmatched junction bases: 10. This CDR3 is 14 amino acids long. This TCR derives from a female donor with multiple sclerosis, enrolled in a pregnancy study. The V gene is TRBV6-1, the J gene TRBJ1-1; TRBD1 matches at 7 bases. This specimen consisted of CD8+ T cells from peripheral blood mononuclear cells, obtained in the first trimester of pregnancy. The CDR3 is CASGFGEGATEAFF. In DNA, the CDR3 is TGTGCCAGCGGCTTTGGTGAGGGGGCCACTGAAGCTTTCTTT.